A selection of T cell receptor beta chains follows, all from one sample in a study of low-dose radiotherapy and immunotherapy resistance in tumors. Each CDR3 protein gets one entry after TCRdb re-called the reads with MiXCR. The data hold tens of thousands of distinct CDR3 sequences, with less than 40% observed a single time. The material sequenced was PBMCs, taken before treatment. These TCRs come from a female donor with ovarian cancer. CDR3s include the opening cysteine and the closing phenylalanine or tryptophan. Each record gives: D gene, J gene, clone size, V gene, CDR3 DNA, CDR3 protein. A D gene is named only where the DNA matches it firmly. For some rows the clone size is stated as once, few or many, or as a class when expanded; others skip it.

d_gene: NA
j_gene: TRBJ2-1
abundance: NA
v_gene: TRBV10-3
CDR3nt: TGTGCCATCAGCGTTCAGGGTATTTACAATGAGCAGTTCTTC
CDR3aa: CAISVQGIYNEQFF

d_gene: TRBD1
j_gene: TRBJ1-4
abundance: NA
v_gene: TRBV20-1
CDR3nt: TGCAGTGCTAAACAGGGGGCGAGTGAAAAACTGTTTTTT
CDR3aa: CSAKQGASEKLFF

d_gene: TRBD2
j_gene: TRBJ2-1
abundance: NA
v_gene: TRBV29-1
CDR3nt: TGCAGCGTTGCAACCCTAGGCGGGGGGGCCCTCCAGTTCTTC
CDR3aa: CSVATLGGGALQFF

d_gene: NA
j_gene: TRBJ2-1
abundance: NA
v_gene: TRBV4-1
CDR3nt: TGCGCCAGCAGCCAAGGAGCCTCCTACAATGAGCAGTTCTTC
CDR3aa: CASSQGASYNEQFF

d_gene: TRBD2
j_gene: TRBJ2-1
abundance: many
v_gene: TRBV4-2
CDR3nt: TGTGCCAGCAGCCAAGATGGTCAGCGGGGCAATGAGCAGTTCTTC
CDR3aa: CASSQDGQRGNEQFF

d_gene: NA
j_gene: TRBJ2-2
abundance: few
v_gene: TRBV5-3
CDR3nt: NA
CDR3aa: CASSLNRDRPSPGSCFF

d_gene: NA
j_gene: TRBJ1-1
abundance: many
v_gene: TRBV20-1
CDR3nt: TGCAGTGCTAGCCGCCCGGGGGACGGCACTGAAGCTTTCTTT
CDR3aa: CSASRPGDGTEAFF

d_gene: NA
j_gene: TRBJ2-1
abundance: NA
v_gene: TRBV24-1
CDR3nt: TGTGCCACCAGTGAGTCGTCGGGGGAGGTTCGGCACAATGAGCAGTTCTTC
CDR3aa: CATSESSGEVRHNEQFF

d_gene: NA
j_gene: TRBJ2-6
abundance: many
v_gene: TRBV7-9
CDR3nt: TGTGCCAGCAGCTCCCTAGACTCTGGGGCCAACGTCCTGACTTTC
CDR3aa: CASSSLDSGANVLTF

d_gene: NA
j_gene: TRBJ2-1
abundance: many
v_gene: TRBV9
CDR3nt: TGTGCCAGCAGCGTAGAGGGCGGGGCCTCCTACAATGAGCAGTTCTTC
CDR3aa: CASSVEGGASYNEQFF

d_gene: NA
j_gene: TRBJ2-1
abundance: NA
v_gene: TRBV6-2/TRBV6-3
CDR3nt: TGTGCCAGCAGCGACGGGGCGCGGGAGCAGTTCTTC
CDR3aa: CASSDGAREQFF

d_gene: NA
j_gene: TRBJ2-5
abundance: NA
v_gene: TRBV2
CDR3nt: TGTGCCAGCAGTTCCGACAGGAGAGAGACCCAGTACTTC
CDR3aa: CASSSDRRETQYF

d_gene: TRBD2
j_gene: TRBJ2-3
abundance: many
v_gene: TRBV12-3/TRBV12-4
CDR3nt: TGTGCCAGCAGTCGGAGCGGGGGGGCCTCAGATACGCAGTATTTT
CDR3aa: CASSRSGGASDTQYF

d_gene: TRBD2
j_gene: TRBJ2-4
abundance: few
v_gene: TRBV6-2/TRBV6-3
CDR3nt: TGTGCCAGCAGTTACTCTCGGCGGGAGGAAAACATTCAGTACTTC
CDR3aa: CASSYSRREENIQYF